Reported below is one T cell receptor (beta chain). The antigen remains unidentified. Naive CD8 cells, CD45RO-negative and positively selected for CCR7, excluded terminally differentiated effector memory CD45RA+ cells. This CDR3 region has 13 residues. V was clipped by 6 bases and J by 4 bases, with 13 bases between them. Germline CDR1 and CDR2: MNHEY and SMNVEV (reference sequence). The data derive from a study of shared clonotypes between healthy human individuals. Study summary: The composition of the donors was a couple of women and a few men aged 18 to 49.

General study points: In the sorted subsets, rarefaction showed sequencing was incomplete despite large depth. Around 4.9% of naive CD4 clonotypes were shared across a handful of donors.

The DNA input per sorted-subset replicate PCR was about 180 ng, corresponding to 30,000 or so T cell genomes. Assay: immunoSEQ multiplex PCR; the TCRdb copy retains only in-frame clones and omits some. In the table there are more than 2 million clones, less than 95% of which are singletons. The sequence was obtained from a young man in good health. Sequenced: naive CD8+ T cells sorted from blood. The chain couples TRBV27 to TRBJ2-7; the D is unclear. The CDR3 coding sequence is TGTGCCAGCAGCAGCTCTGGTGGGTACGAGCAGTACTTC. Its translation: CASSSSGGYEQYF.